This T cell receptor (beta chain) was found in a study of blood T cells in healthy people across ages (dated by TCRdb to the mid-2010s). As for the study more broadly: In model experiments, template switching captured about one uniquely barcoded TCR beta cDNA molecule for every two T cells. Two additional independent replicas of 1 million unique cDNA reads from the same blood draw were analyzed for two donors (one aged 18 to 30 and one aged 80 or older). Donors were grouped into four age groups: young (average approximately 16 years), middle-aged (39), aged (approximately 67) and long-lived (approximately 78). The study measured age-related changes in TCR beta repertoire diversity using deep sequencing normalized with unique cDNA molecular identifiers. To avoid experimental bias, donors of different ages were distributed randomly across sequencing lanes.

Donors were roughly 40 systemically healthy Caucasian individuals from Russia aged roughly 6 to 95 years. Each donor gave ten milliliters of peripheral blood, drawn into EDTA-treated Vacutainer tubes. Ficoll-Paque density-gradient centrifugation was used to isolate PBMCs, with at least 6.5 million per sample. Total RNA was extracted from PBMCs with Trizol reagent, with at least 6 micrograms obtained per sample. For every donor, an aliquot of PBMCs went through flow cytometry to measure the percentages of naive CD45RAhigh/CD27high T cells. About this clonotype itself: It has no known antigen specificity. Base qualities are missing; no much larger clone stands one base away.

Preparation of the library involved 5' RACE. Data came from an Illumina HiSeq 2500. A second PCR of roughly 7 to 11 cycles was performed with a sample-barcoded 5' primer and a J-beta primer mix. A template-switch 5' adaptor carrying 12 random nucleotides introduced a unique molecular identifier onto each TCR beta cDNA molecule. Each sample yielded at least 3 million CDR3-containing paired-end reads. All of the RNA was converted into first-strand cDNA using the Mint cDNA synthesis kit, with a TRBC-specific oligonucleotide serving as the primer. All cDNA was treated with uracil-DNA glycosylase and then went through a first 18-cycle PCR with the universal primers M1SS and BC2_uni_R. Per the source publication's procedure: Each sample was normalized by randomly selecting 1 million high-quality reads, each carrying a distinct molecular identifier. Instead of being binned into consensus sequences, reads that shared molecular identifiers were thrown out. MiTCR, set to a Q25 quality threshold and the strictest error-elimination algorithm, was used for CDR3 identification, clonotype clustering and error correction. Lower-bound total TCR beta diversity was estimated with a nonparametric unseen species model using Euler transformation. TCRdb ran its own pipeline on the public reads, namely fastp trimming at Q25 and MiXCR clone calling, and kept in-frame beta chains. Rows are combined by CDR3 protein, so each entry shows the most common genes and DNA. The V and J calls and clone size come from TCRdb's table, not from the authors' own analysis. For this sample there are roughly 1,300,000 distinct CDR3 sequences; approximately 63% appear just once. The ten largest clones add up to 6.5% to 8% of the sample.

Beyond this particular receptor, the publication reports: Bulk unsorted PBMC profiling prevented conclusive comparison of naive and antigen-experienced compartments. The percentage of naive T cells measured by flow cytometry correlated strongly with observed TCR beta diversity. Estimates of total diversity based on one million sequenced T cells were considered lower bounds and underestimates. The CMV infection status of donors was not known, potentially confounding age-related changes in expanded clonotypes. Observed TCR beta diversity per million T cells fell roughly linearly with age, and a significant reduction was already apparent by age about 43. Compared with the aged group, the long-lived group had more naive CD4+ T cells, fewer expanded clones and increased TCR diversity, a pattern suggesting age selection.

CDR1 is given as DFQATT and CDR2 as SNEGSKA, both from the germline V gene (reference sequence). The CDR3, from cysteine to phenylalanine, totals 14 residues. Only the CDR3 part of the read is kept: 42 bases, read in frame from the first base. V has 5 bases trimmed and J has 8 bases trimmed; junction bases matching no gene number 8. The chain joins TRBV20-1 to TRBJ1-4, with 10 junctional bases fitting TRBD1. The sequencing sample was made of blood. This receptor was identified in a man between 18 and 35 years old in good health. The encoded CDR3 is CSARQGAFQEKLFF. In nucleotides, the sequence is TGCAGTGCTCGACAGGGGGCATTCCAGGAAAAACTGTTTTTT.